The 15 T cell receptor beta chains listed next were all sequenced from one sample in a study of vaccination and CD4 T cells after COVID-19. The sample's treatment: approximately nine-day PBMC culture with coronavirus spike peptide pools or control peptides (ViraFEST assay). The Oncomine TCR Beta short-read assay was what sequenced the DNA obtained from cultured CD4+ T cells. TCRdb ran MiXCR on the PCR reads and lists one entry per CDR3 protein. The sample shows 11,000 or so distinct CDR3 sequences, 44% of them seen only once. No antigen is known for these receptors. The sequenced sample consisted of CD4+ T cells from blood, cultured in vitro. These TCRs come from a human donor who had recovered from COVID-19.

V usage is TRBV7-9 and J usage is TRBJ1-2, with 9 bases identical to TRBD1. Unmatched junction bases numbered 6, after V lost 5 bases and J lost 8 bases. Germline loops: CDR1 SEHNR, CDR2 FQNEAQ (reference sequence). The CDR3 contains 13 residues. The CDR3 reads CASSPGQGFGYTF. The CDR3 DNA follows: TGTGCCAGCAGCCCGGGACAGGGCTTCGGCTACACCTTC.

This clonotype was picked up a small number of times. The CDR3 DNA reads as TGTGCCACTCCGGGACAGGGATCCGTGGGTGGCTACACCTTC. Protein product: CATPGQGSVGGYTF. This chain connects TRBV10-3 to TRBJ1-2, with TRBD1 identical over 9 bases. Trimming cost V 10 bases and J 7 bases; bases outside gene matches: 13. The CDR3 is 14 amino acids. Germline CDR1 is ENHRY and CDR2 is SYGVKD.

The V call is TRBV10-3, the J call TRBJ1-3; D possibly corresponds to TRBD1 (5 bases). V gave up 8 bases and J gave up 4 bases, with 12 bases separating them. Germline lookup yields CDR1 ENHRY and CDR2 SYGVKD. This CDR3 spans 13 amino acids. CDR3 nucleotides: TGTGCCATCGCAGGGATCATAGGAAACACCATATATTTT. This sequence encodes CAIAGIIGNTIYF.

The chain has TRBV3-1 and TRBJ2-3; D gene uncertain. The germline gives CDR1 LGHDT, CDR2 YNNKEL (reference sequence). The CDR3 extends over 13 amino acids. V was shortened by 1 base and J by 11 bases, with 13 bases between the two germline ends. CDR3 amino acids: CASSQAQAMGQYF. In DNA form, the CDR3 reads TGTGCCAGCAGCCAAGCCCAAGCGATGGGGCAGTATTTT.

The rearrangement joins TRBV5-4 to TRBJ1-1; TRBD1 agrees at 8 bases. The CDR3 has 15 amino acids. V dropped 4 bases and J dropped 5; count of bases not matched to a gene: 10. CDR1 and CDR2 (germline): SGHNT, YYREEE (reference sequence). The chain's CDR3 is CASSPGDRRQTEAFF. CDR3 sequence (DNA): TGTGCCAGCAGCCCCGGGGACAGGCGGCAGACTGAAGCTTTCTTT.

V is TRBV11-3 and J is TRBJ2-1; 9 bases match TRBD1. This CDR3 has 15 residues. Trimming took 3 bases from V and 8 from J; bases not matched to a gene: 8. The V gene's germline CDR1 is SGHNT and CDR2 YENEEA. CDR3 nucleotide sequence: TGTGCCAGCAGCTTGGCCGGGACAGGGATTCATGAGCAGTTCTTC. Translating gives CASSLAGTGIHEQFF.

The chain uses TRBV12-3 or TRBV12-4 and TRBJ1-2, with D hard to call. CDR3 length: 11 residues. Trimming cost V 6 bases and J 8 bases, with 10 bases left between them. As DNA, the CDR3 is TGTGCCAGCAGGGGGTTCTACGGCTACACCTTC. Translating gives CASRGFYGYTF.

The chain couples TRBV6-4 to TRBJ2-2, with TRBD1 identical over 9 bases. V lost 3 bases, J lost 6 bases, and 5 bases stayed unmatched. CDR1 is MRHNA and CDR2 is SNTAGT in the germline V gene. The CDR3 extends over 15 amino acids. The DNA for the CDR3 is TGTGCCAGCAGTGAGGGGGGACAGGGATCCGGGGAGCTGTTTTTT. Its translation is CASSEGGQGSGELFF.

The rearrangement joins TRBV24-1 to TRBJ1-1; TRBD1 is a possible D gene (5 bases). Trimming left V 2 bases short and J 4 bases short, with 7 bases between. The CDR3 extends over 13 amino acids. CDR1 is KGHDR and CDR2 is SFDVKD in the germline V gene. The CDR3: CATSDSGGTEAFF. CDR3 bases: TGTGCCACCAGTGATTCCGGGGGCACTGAAGCTTTCTTT.

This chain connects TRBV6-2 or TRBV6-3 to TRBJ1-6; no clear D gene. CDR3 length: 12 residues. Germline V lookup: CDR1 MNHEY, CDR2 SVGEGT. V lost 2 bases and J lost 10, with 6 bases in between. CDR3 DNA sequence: TGTGCCAGCAGTTACCCTTTATCACCCCTCCACTTT. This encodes CASSYPLSPLHF.

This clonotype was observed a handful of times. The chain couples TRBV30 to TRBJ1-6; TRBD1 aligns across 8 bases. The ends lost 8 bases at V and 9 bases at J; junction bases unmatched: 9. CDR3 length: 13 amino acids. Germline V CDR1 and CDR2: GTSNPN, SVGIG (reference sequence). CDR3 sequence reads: CATDRGIGSPLHF. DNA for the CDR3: TGTGCCACAGACAGGGGAATCGGTTCACCCCTCCACTTT.

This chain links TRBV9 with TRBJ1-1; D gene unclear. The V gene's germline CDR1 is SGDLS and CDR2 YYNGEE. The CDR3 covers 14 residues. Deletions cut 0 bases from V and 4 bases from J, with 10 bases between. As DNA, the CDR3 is TGTGCCAGCAGCGTAGGGATCTGGGGCACTGAAGCTTTCTTT. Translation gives CASSVGIWGTEAFF.

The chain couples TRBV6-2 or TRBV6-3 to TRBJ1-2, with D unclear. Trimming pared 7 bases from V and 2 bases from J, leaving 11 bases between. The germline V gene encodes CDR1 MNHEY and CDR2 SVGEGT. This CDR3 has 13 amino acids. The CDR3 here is CASIPDGNYGYTF. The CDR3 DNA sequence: TGTGCCAGCATTCCGGACGGGAACTATGGCTACACCTTC.

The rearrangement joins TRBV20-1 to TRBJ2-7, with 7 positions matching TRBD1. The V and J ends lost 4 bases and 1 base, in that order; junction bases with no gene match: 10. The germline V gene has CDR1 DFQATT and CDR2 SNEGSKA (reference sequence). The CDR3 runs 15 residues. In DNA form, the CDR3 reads TGCAGTGCTAAGATCGGGACAGCCCAATCCTACGAGCAGTACTTC. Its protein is CSAKIGTAQSYEQYF.

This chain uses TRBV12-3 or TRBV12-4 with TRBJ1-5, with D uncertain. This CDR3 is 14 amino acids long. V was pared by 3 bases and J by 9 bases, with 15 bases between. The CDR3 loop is CASSFDKGSGPQHF. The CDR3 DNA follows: TGTGCCAGCAGTTTTGATAAAGGATCTGGGCCCCAGCATTTT.